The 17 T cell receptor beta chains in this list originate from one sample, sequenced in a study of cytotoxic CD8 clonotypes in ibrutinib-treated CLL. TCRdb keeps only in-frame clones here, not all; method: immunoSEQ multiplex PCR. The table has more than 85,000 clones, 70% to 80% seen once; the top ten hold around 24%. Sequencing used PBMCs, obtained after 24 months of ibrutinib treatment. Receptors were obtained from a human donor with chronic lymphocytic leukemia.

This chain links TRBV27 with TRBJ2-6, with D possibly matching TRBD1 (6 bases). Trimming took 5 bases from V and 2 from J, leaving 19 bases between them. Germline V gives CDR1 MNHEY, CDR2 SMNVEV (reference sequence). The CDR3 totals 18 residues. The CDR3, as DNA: TGTGCCAGCAGTGCGGCACAGGGTTCCCTAACTGGGGCCAACGTCCTGACTTTC. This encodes CASSAAQGSLTGANVLTF.

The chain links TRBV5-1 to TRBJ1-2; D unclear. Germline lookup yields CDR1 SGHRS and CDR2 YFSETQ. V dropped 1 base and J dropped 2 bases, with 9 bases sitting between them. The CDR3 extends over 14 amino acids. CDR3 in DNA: TGCGCCAGCAGCTTGTCGACACAAAACTATGGCTACACCTTC. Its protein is CASSLSTQNYGYTF.

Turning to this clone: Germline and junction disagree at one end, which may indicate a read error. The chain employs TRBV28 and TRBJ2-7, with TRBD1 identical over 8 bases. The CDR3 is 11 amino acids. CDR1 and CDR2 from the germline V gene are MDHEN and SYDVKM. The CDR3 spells CASRDGTGNIF. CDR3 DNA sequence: TGTGCCAGCAGAGACGGGACAGGAAACATCTTC. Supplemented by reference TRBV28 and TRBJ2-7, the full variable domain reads DVKVTQSSRYLVKRTGEKVFLECVQDMDHENMFWYRQDPGLGLRLIYFSYDVKMKEKGDIPEGYSVSREKKERFSLILESASTNQTSMYLCASRDGTGNIFGPGTRLTVT.

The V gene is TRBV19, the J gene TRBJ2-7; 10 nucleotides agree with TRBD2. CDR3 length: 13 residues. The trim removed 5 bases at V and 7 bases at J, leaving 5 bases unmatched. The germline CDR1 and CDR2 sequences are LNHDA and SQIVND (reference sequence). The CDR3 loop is CASSWGLAREQYF. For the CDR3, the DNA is TGTGCCAGTAGTTGGGGACTAGCGAGGGAGCAGTACTTC.

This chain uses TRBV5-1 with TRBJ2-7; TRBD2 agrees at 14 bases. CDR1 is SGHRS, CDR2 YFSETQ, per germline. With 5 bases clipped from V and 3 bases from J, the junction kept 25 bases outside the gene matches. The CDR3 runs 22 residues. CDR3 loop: CASSFWTGGVVGLAGEFYEQYF. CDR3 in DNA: TGCGCCAGCAGTTTCTGGACAGGGGGCGTCGTGGGACTAGCGGGAGAGTTCTACGAGCAGTACTTC.

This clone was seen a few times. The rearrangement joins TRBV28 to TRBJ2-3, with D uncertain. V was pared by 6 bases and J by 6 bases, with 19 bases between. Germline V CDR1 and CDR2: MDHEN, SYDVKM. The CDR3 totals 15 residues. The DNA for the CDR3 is TGTGCCAGCAGATCGAGATACGGCGAACTGGATACGCAGTATTTT. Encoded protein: CASRSRYGELDTQYF.

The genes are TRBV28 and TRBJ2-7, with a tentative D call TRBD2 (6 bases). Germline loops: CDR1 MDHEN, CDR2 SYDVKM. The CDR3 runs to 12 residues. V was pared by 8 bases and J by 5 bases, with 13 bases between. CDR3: CASYGAGHEQYF. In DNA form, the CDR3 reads TGTGCCAGCTATGGAGCGGGCCACGAGCAGTACTTC.

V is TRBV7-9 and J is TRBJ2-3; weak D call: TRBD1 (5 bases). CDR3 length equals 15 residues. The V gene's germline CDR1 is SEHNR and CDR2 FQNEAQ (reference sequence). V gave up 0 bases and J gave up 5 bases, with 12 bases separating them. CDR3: CASSLAVTDLDTQYF. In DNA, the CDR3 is TGTGCCAGCAGCTTAGCGGTGACAGACTTAGATACGCAGTATTTT.

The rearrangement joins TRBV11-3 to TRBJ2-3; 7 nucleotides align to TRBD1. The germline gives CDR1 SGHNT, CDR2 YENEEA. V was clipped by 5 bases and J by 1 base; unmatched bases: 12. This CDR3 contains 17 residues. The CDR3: CASSRAARGSGTDTQYF. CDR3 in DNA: TGTGCCAGCAGCCGAGCAGCCAGGGGGTCGGGCACAGATACGCAGTATTTT.

For the CDR3, the DNA is TGCGCCAGCAGCCAAGCCTACACTGAAGCTTTCTTT. Its translation is CASSQAYTEAFF. The chain recombines TRBV4-1 with TRBJ1-1; D ambiguous. Germline loops: CDR1 MGHRA, CDR2 YSYEKL. The V gene lost 1 base and the J gene lost 3 bases, with 3 bases spanning the gap. CDR3 length: 12 amino acids.

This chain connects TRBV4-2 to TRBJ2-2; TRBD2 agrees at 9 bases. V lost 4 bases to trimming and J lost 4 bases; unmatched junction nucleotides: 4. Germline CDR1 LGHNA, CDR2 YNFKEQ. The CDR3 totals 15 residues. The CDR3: CASSRSAGGTGELFF. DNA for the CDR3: TGTGCCAGCAGCCGGTCAGCGGGAGGCACCGGGGAGCTGTTTTTT.

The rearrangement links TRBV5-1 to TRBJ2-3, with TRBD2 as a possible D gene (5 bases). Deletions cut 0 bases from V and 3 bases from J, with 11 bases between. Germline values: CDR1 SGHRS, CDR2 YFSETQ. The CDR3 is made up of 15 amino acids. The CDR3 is CASSLVPEDTDTQYF. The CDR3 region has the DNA TGCGCCAGCAGCTTGGTTCCGGAGGATACAGATACGCAGTATTTT.

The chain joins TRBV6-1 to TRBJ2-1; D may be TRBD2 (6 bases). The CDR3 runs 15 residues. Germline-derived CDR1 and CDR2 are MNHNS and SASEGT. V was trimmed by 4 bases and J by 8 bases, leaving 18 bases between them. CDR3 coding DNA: TGTGCCAGCAGTGCGACTAGAGGGATACTGGATGAGCAGTTCTTC. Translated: CASSATRGILDEQFF.

CDR3 DNA: TGCAGCGTCGGTTGGGGGATTAACACTGAAGCTTTCTTT. It codes for CSVGWGINTEAFF. This chain joins TRBV29-1 and TRBJ1-1; weak D call: TRBD1 (5 bases). The CDR3 runs to 13 residues. In germline, CDR1 is SQVTM, CDR2 ANQGSEA. The ends were cut back, 6 bases at V and 2 bases at J, with 13 bases in the middle.

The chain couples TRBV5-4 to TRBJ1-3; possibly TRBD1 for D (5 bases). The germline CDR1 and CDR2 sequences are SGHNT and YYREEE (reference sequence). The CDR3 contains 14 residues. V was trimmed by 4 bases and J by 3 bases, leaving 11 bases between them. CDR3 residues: CASSPQRGGNTIYF. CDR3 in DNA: TGTGCCAGCAGCCCTCAAAGGGGTGGAAACACCATATATTTT. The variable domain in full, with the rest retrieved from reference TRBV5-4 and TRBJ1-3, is ETGVTQSPTHLIKTRGQQVTLRCSSQSGHNTVSWYQQALGQGPQFIFQYYREEENGRGNFPPRFSGLQFPNYSSELNVNALELDDSALYLCASSPQRGGNTIYFGEGSWLTVV.

The CDR3 spells CASSSLLGTLDTQYF. CDR3 nucleotide sequence: TGTGCCAGTAGTAGCCTACTAGGGACCCTAGATACGCAGTATTTT. V and J are TRBV19 and TRBJ2-3; the D call may be TRBD1 or TRBD2 (5 bases each). Deletions cut 4 bases from V and 5 bases from J, with 16 bases between. The length of the CDR3 is 15 residues. Germline V CDR1 and CDR2: LNHDA, SQIVND (reference sequence).

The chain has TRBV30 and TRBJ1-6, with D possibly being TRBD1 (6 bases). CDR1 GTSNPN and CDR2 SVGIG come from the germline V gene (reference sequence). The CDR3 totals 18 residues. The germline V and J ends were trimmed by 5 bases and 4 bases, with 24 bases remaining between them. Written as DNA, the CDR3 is TGTGCCTGGGGACATAAAGGGGGGGCCAGGGGATATAATTCACCCCTCCACTTT. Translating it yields CAWGHKGGARGYNSPLHF.